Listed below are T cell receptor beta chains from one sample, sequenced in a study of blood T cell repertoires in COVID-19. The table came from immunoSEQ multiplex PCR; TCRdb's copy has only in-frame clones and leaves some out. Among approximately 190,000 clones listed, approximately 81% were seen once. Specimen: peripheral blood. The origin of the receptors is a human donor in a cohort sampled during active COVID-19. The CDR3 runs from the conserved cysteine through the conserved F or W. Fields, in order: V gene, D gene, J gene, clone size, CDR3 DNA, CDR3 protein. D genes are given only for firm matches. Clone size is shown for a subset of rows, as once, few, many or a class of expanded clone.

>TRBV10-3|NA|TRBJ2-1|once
TGTGCCATCAGTGAGTCGTCGTCAAGCGTAGATGAGCAGTTCTTC
CAISESSSSVDEQFF
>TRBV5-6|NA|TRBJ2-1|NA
TGTGCCAGCAGCCCCAAGCTAGCCTACAATGAGCAGTTCTTC
CASSPKLAYNEQFF
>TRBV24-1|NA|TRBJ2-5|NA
TGTGCCACCAGTGATTATCACCGGGAGACCCAGTACTTC
CATSDYHRETQYF
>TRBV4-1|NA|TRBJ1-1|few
TGCGCCAGCACCTCATACGACAGGTTTGCTTTCTTT
CASTSYDRFAFF
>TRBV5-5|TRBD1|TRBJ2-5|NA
TGTGCCAGCAGCTCCGAGGACAGGTTTAAGGAGACCCAGTACTTC
CASSSEDRFKETQYF
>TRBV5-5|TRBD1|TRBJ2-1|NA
TGTGCCAGCAGCGGGGGACAGGGAGTCTACAATGAGCAGTTCTTC
CASSGGQGVYNEQFF
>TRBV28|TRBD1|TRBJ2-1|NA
TGTGCCAGCAGTTTCAGGGGGCAGTACTACAATGAGCAGTTCTTC
CASSFRGQYYNEQFF
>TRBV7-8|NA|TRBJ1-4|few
TGTGCCAGCAGCTTACGTAACAGTGCAACTAATGAAAAACTGTTTTTT
CASSLRNSATNEKLFF
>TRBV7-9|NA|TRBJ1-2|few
TGTGCCAGCACCACTGCCTTGAGCGGGGTATCCGGCTACACCTTC
CASTTALSGVSGYTF
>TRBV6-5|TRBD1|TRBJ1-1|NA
TGTGCCAGCAGGGGGACAGTCATGAACACTGAAGCTTTCTTT
CASRGTVMNTEAFF
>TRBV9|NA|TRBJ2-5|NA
TGTGCCAGCAGCGTAGCTGTAGTAGCTGAGACCCAGTACTTC
CASSVAVVAETQYF
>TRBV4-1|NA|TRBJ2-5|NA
TGCGCCAGCAGCCAAGACAGGCTGGAGACCCAGTACTTC
CASSQDRLETQYF
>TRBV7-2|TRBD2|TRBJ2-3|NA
TGTGCCAGCAGCCGGGAGGCGGGGGGCACAGATACGCAGTATTTT
CASSREAGGTDTQYF
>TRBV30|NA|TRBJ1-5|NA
TGTGCCTGGGGAGGGGTTGGAGGTCAGCCCCAGCATTTT
CAWGGVGGQPQHF
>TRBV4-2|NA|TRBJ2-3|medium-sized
TGTGCCAGCAGCCAAGATAGCGCGCAAGATACGCAGTATTTT
CASSQDSAQDTQYF
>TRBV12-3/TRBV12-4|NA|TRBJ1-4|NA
TGTGCCAGCAGTTTTGGGGAGAGACTGTTTTTT
CASSFGERLFF
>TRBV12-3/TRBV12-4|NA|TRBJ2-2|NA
TGTGCCAGCAGGCAGGGTTTTGCCGGGGAGCTGTTTTTT
CASRQGFAGELFF
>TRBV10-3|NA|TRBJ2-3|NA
TGTGCCATCAGTGATGTAGTTTTGGATACGCAGTATTTT
CAISDVVLDTQYF
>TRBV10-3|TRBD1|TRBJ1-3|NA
TGTGCCATCAGTGGGGGGACAGGTTCGGGCTCTGGAAACACCATATATTTT
CAISGGTGSGSGNTIYF
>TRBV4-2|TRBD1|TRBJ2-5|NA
TGTGCCACAAAGACAGGGGAGGAGACCCAGTACTTC
CATKTGEETQYF
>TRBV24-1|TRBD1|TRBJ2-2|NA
TGTGCCACCAGAGGGGGCTTCGGGGAGCTGTTTTTT
CATRGGFGELFF
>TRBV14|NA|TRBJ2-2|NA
TGTGCCAGCAGCCAAGAAACAGGGTCAAATGGGGAGCTGTTTTTT
CASSQETGSNGELFF
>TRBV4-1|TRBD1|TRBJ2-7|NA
TGCGCCAGCAGCCAAGTTCAGGGGGCGAAGTACTTC
CASSQVQGAKYF
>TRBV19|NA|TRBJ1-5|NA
TGTGCCAGTAGTCACAAATACAATCAGCCCCAGCATTTT
CASSHKYNQPQHF
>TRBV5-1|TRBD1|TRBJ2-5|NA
TGCGCCAGCAGCCAGTGGACAGGCCCCGAAGAGACCCAGTACTTC
CASSQWTGPEETQYF
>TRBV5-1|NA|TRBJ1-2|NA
TGCGCCAGCAGCGGTAACAGCTATGGCTACACCTTC
CASSGNSYGYTF
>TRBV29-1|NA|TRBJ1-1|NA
TGCAGCGTTGGGGGGACTTCGACCGAAGCTTTCTTT
CSVGGTSTEAFF
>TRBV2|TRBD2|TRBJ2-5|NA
TGTGCCAGCAGTGAGGGACTACCCCAAGAGACCCAGTACTTC
CASSEGLPQETQYF
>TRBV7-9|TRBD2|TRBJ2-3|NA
TGTGCCAGCAGCTCAGGGACTAGCTCGGGAGATACGCAGTATTTT
CASSSGTSSGDTQYF
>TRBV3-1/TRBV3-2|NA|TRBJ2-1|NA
TGTGCCAGCGGTCACGAAACAGGGTATAGCTACAATGAGCAGTTCTTC
CASGHETGYSYNEQFF
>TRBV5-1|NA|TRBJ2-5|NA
TGCGCCAGCAGCTTAGTTGGGGGGCAAGAGACCCAGTACTTC
CASSLVGGQETQYF
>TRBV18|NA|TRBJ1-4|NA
TGTGCCAGCTCACCCACCAGGCAGATAGAAGGAAAACTGTTTTTT
CASSPTRQIEGKLFF
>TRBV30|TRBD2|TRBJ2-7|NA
TGTGCCTGGACCCGACTAGCGGCCTACGAGCAGTACTTC
CAWTRLAAYEQYF
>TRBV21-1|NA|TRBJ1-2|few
TGTGCCAGCAGCAAGCACCAGACAGGGAATTACTATGGCTACACCTTC
CASSKHQTGNYYGYTF
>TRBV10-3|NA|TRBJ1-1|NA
TGTGCCATCAGGCGGGTCCCGAACACTGAAGCTTTCTTT
CAIRRVPNTEAFF
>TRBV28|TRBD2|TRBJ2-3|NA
TGTGCCAGCAGTCCACCAGGGCGGGGGACAGATACGCAGTATTTT
CASSPPGRGTDTQYF
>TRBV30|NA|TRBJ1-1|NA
TGTGCCTGGAGTTTCGGTTGGAGCACTGAAGCTTTCTTT
CAWSFGWSTEAFF
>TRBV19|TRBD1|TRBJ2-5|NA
TGTGCCAGTAGCCAGGGACAGTTAAACCAAGAGACCCAGTACTTC
CASSQGQLNQETQYF
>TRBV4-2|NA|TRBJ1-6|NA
TGTGCCAGCAGCCAAGAAGTTGGCTCACCCCTCCACTTT
CASSQEVGSPLHF
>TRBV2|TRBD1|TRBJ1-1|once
TGTGCCACTGCAATAGGGGGCGATTTGTCTGAAGCTTTCTTT
CATAIGGDLSEAFF
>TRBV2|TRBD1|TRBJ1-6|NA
TGTGCCAGCAGTGAAGGACAGGGGGCTTATTCACCCCTCCACTTT
CASSEGQGAYSPLHF
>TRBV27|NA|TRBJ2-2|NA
TGTGCCAGCAGCCCAGGGGGGTTCACCGGGGAGCTGTTTTTT
CASSPGGFTGELFF
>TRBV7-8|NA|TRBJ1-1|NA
TGTGCCAGCAGCTTAAAGTTTCCAGGAAACACTGAAGCTTTCTTT
CASSLKFPGNTEAFF
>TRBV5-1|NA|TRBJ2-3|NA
TGCGCCAGCAGCTTGGATGGGAGCGGCACAGATACGCAGTATTTT
CASSLDGSGTDTQYF
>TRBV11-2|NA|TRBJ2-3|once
TGTGCCAGCACCTTAACCGGGGGCACAGATACGCAGTATTTT
CASTLTGGTDTQYF
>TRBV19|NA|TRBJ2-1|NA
TGTGCCAGTAGTAGCCTCATTGGCGGAGGCTACAATGAGCAGTTCTTC
CASSSLIGGGYNEQFF